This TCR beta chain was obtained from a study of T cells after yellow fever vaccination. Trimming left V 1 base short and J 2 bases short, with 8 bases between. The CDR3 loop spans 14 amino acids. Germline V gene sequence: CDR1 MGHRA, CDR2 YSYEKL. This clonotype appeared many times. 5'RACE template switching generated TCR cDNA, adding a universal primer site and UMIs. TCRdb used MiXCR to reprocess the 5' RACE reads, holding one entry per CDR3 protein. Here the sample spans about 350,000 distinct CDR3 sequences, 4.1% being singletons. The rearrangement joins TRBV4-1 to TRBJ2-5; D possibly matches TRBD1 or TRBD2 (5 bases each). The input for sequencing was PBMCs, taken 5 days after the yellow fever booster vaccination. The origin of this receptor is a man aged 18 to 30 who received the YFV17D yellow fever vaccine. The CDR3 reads CASSQVWGQETQYF. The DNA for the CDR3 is TGCGCCAGCAGCCAAGTTTGGGGGCAAGAGACCCAGTACTTC.